The 9 T cell receptor beta chains given below trace back to one sample, sequenced in a study of blood T cells in healthy people across ages. For the second PCR, which ran for 7 to 11 cycles, a sample-barcoded 5' primer and a J-beta primer mix were used. TCRdb called the 5' RACE reads again in MiXCR, with one record for every CDR3 protein. The sample holds around 1,000,000 distinct CDR3 sequences; approximately 25% are singletons and the top ten take about 0.8%. The sample was also reused in another study, on T cells of mothers and their children.

Sequencing was done on a sample of blood. These receptors were obtained from a girl under 10 years old in good health.

The V gene is TRBV29-1, the J gene TRBJ2-1, with 9 bases fitting TRBD2. V lost 4 bases and J lost 6; bases outside the gene matches: 13. The CDR3 runs to 16 residues. Looked up from germline, CDR1 is SQVTM and CDR2 is ANQGSEA. CDR3 sequence reads: CSVGIRVAGAFNEQFF. The DNA for the CDR3 is TGCAGCGTTGGGATCAGAGTAGCGGGGGCCTTCAATGAGCAGTTCTTC.

This clonotype has just one count. The genes are TRBV27 and TRBJ2-1; D is perhaps TRBD1 or TRBD2 (6 bases each). V shed 4 bases and J shed 9 bases, with 19 bases lying between them. Per germline, CDR1 MNHEY and CDR2 SMNVEV (reference sequence). This CDR3 is built from 15 residues. CDR3 DNA sequence: TGTGCCAGCAGTTGGGGGCGGGGCCCGGGGGTTGAGCAGTTCTTC. It specifies CASSWGRGPGVEQFF.

This chain uses TRBV11-1 with TRBJ2-1; TRBD1 might be the D (5 bases). From germline, CDR1 is SGHAT and CDR2 FQDESV (reference sequence). The CDR3 consists of 17 residues. Trimming took 5 bases from V and 1 from J, leaving 18 bases between them. The CDR3 DNA reads as TGTGCCAGCAGCCGTTCGTGGTTGACAGCGTCCTACAATGAGCAGTTCTTC. This sequence encodes CASSRSWLTASYNEQFF.

This clonotype was recorded many times. The chain combines TRBV3-1 with TRBJ2-1; the D is unclear. Trimming left V 6 bases short and J 0 bases short, with 9 bases between. This CDR3 has 14 amino acids. Germline lookup yields CDR1 LGHDT and CDR2 YNNKEL (reference sequence). For the CDR3, the DNA is TGTGCCAGCAGTTTACTCGGCTCCTACAATGAGCAGTTCTTC. Encoded protein: CASSLLGSYNEQFF.

The J gene is TRBJ1-2, the V gene TRBV12-3 or TRBV12-4; a possible D gene is TRBD1 (5 bases). V shed 2 bases and J shed 4 bases, with 14 bases lying between them. The CDR3 covers 15 residues. CDR3 sequence reads: CASSLRGDGAYGYTF. The CDR3 DNA reads as TGTGCCAGCAGTTTACGGGGGGACGGGGCCTATGGCTACACCTTC.

This sequence joins TRBV6-6 and TRBJ1-1, with D perhaps matching TRBD1 (6 bases). CDR3 size: 14 residues. V shed 2 bases and J shed 3 bases, with 10 bases lying between them. Germline values: CDR1 MNHNY, CDR2 SVGAGI (reference sequence). This CDR3 is CASSYQGLDTEAFF. The CDR3 DNA is TGTGCCAGCAGTTACCAGGGGTTGGACACTGAAGCTTTCTTT.

This clonotype appeared a few times. The junction and the germline gene differ at one end; a read error may be behind it. The chain combines TRBV29-1 with TRBJ1-1, with unresolved D. This CDR3 region has 14 residues. CDR1 and CDR2 (germline): SQVTM, ANQGSEA. Written as DNA, the CDR3 is TGCAGCGTTCGACCTCTTAAGTGGAACACTGGAGCTTTCTTT. As protein: CSVRPLKWNTGAFF.

This clonotype was found a few times. The rearrangement uses TRBV5-5 and TRBJ2-1; D tentatively reads TRBD1 or TRBD2 (7 bases each). This CDR3 spans 16 amino acids. Per the germline V gene, CDR1 is SGHKS and CDR2 is YYEKEE (reference sequence). The V end lost 3 bases, the J end lost 6 bases, and 19 bases lay between the germline ends. The DNA for the CDR3 is TGTGCCAGCAGCTCACCGGGAGGTAACAGGGGCAATGAGCAGTTCTTC. Its protein product is CASSSPGGNRGNEQFF.

As regards this clonotype: This CDR3 fails to terminate in the conserved phenylalanine or tryptophan, so it likely reflects a read error. V usage is TRBV27 and J usage is TRBJ1-1; D perhaps matches TRBD1 (6 bases). CDR3 length equals 13 residues. CDR1 is MNHEY, CDR2 SMNVEV, per germline (reference sequence). CDR3 residues: CASSWGGGTEAFL. Here the CDR3 DNA reads TGTGCTAGCAGTTGGGGGGGGGGCACCGAAGCTTTCCTT.